This TCR beta chain was found in a study of sequential checkpoint blockade in melanoma. Study information: Arm A got nivolumab then ipilimumab; arm B the reverse, 1:1.

Germline CDR1 SGHRS, CDR2 YFSETQ. This CDR3 spans 15 amino acids. J was trimmed by 7 bases and V by 0 bases; bases with no gene match: 4. Treatment noted: randomized to nivolumab then ipilimumab (arm A) or the reverse (arm B). Produced via immunoSEQ multiplex PCR; TCRdb's table is partial and in-frame only. Of over 8,000 clones listed, roughly three fifths are singletons. The receptor's source is a human donor with melanoma. The rearrangement joins TRBV5-1 to TRBJ1-4; TRBD1 aligns across 9 bases. This material consisted of CD8+ T cells sorted from blood (inferred from file names), taken from a patient given nivolumab and ipilimumab in sequence. The CDR3 sequence: CASSLDGTGSEKLFF. The CDR3 coding sequence is TGCGCCAGCAGCTTGGATGGGACAGGGAGTGAAAAACTGTTTTTT.